These 29 T cell receptor beta chains were all obtained from the same sample, sequenced in a study of cytomegalovirus exposure and HLA in healthy donors. Method: immunoSEQ multiplex PCR; TCRdb's copy keeps in-frame clones and lacks some. The table lists about 160,000 clones, roughly 80% of them singletons, with more than 8.5% in the top ten. Sequencing was done on a sample of PBMCs. These receptors were collected from a man aged 25 to 45 in good health and CMV-seropositive.

This chain uses TRBV7-9 with TRBJ2-1; possible D gene TRBD2, 5 bases. The germline V gene encodes CDR1 SEHNR and CDR2 FQNEAQ (reference sequence). The CDR3 consists of 13 residues. Trimming removed 0 bases at V and 7 bases at J, with 7 bases between. The chain's CDR3 is CASSLARVNEQFF. CDR3 sequence (DNA): TGTGCCAGCAGCTTAGCGCGGGTTAATGAGCAGTTCTTC.

Here the CDR3 DNA reads TGTGCCATCACCCAAAGACTAGCGGGAGGCAATGAGCAGTTCTTC. Translation: CAITQRLAGGNEQFF. The V call is TRBV10-3, the J call TRBJ2-1; TRBD2 aligns across 13 bases. J lost 6 bases, V lost 7 bases, and 6 bases had no gene match. The CDR3 consists of 15 residues. The V gene's germline CDR1 is ENHRY and CDR2 SYGVKD.

The V gene is TRBV6-1, the J gene TRBJ2-3; TRBD2 agrees at 10 bases. CDR1 is MNHNS and CDR2 is SASEGT in the germline V gene. Trimming removed 9 bases from V and 3 bases from J; junction bases left unmatched: 9. The length of the CDR3 is 15 residues. The CDR3 bases are TGTGCCAGTACCCCGGGACTAGCGATGACAGATACGCAGTATTTT. Its protein is CASTPGLAMTDTQYF.

The V gene is TRBV18, the J gene TRBJ2-7; TRBD1 agrees at 10 bases. The CDR3 runs to 15 residues. Trimming cost V 4 bases and J 4 bases; bases outside gene matches: 7. Germline-derived CDR1 and CDR2 are KGHSH and LQKENI. The CDR3 DNA reads as TGTGCCAGCTCACAAACCGGGACAGGGGAATACGAGCAGTACTTC. It translates to CASSQTGTGEYEQYF.

V and J are TRBV2 and TRBJ2-2; tentatively, D is TRBD1 (5 bases). The CDR3 covers 14 residues. The ends were cut back, 6 bases at V and 1 base at J, with 9 bases in the middle. CDR1 is SNHLY and CDR2 is FYNNEI in the germline V gene. The chain's CDR3 is CASRKDKNTGELFF. As DNA, the CDR3 is TGTGCCAGCAGAAAGGACAAGAACACCGGGGAGCTGTTTTTT.

This chain links TRBV29-1 with TRBJ2-3; D gene uncertain. V lost 0 bases to trimming and J lost 4 bases, with 11 bases between them. CDR3 length: 14 residues. CDR1 is SQVTM and CDR2 is ANQGSEA in the germline V gene. Written as DNA, the CDR3 is TGCAGCGTTGAAGACTCGACAAGGCCAGATACGCAGTATTTT. Translating it yields CSVEDSTRPDTQYF.

This chain links TRBV6-5 with TRBJ2-7; the D gene is possibly TRBD1 (6 bases). In germline, CDR1 is MNHEY, CDR2 SVGAGI. V lost 2 bases, J lost 3 bases, and 8 bases lay in between. The CDR3 has 13 amino acids. The CDR3 protein is CASSYDRLYEQYF. The CDR3 DNA reads as TGTGCCAGCAGTTACGACAGGCTCTACGAGCAGTACTTC.

This rearrangement joins TRBV27 to TRBJ2-7, with 7 bases matching TRBD2. Germline trimming cut 3 bases from V and 2 bases from J; bases unmatched to any gene: 4. Germline CDR1 and CDR2: MNHEY and SMNVEV (reference sequence). The CDR3 runs 14 residues. CDR3 sequence: CASSLRGNTYEQYF. Written as DNA, the CDR3 is TGTGCCAGCAGTTTGCGGGGGAATACCTACGAGCAGTACTTC.

CDR3 sequence (DNA): TGTGCCAGCAGGACGACCCGGGGCACTGAAGCTTTCTTT. It yields the protein CASRTTRGTEAFF. The V gene is TRBV6-6, the J gene TRBJ1-1, with unresolved D. V was cut by 6 bases and J by 4 bases, with 12 bases left in between. This CDR3 comprises 13 residues. Germline V gives CDR1 MNHNY, CDR2 SVGAGI (reference sequence).

The chain has TRBV29-1 and TRBJ1-1; a possible D gene is TRBD1 (6 bases). The CDR3 consists of 11 residues. The V and J ends lost 7 bases and 3 bases respectively, with 9 bases between them. Germline loops: CDR1 SQVTM, CDR2 ANQGSEA. CDR3 DNA: TGCAGCGGGGGGCGGGACACTGAAGCTTTCTTT. This translates into CSGGRDTEAFF.

This clone was counted once. J is TRBJ2-7 and V is TRBV6-5; D perhaps matches TRBD2 (6 bases). The V and J ends lost 0 bases and 0 bases respectively, with 6 bases between them. Looked up from germline, CDR1 is MNHEY and CDR2 is SVGAGI. The CDR3 is made up of 14 amino acids. The CDR3: CASSYSTSSYEQYF. The CDR3 DNA sequence: TGTGCCAGCAGTTACTCGACTAGCTCCTACGAGCAGTACTTC.

The chain combines TRBV28 with TRBJ1-5, with 11 bases identical to TRBD1. The CDR3 length is 15 residues. The trim removed 6 bases at V and 7 bases at J, leaving 8 bases unmatched. The germline CDR1 and CDR2 sequences are MDHEN and SYDVKM. The CDR3 spells CASSPGQGAWQPQHF. The CDR3, as DNA: TGTGCCAGCAGCCCCGGACAGGGGGCTTGGCAGCCCCAGCATTTT.

This sequence joins TRBV18 and TRBJ1-4, with D perhaps matching TRBD1 (6 bases). Germline CDR1 is KGHSH and CDR2 is LQKENI. The CDR3 is made up of 14 amino acids. Trimming shortened V by 3 bases and J by 6 bases, and 11 bases separated the two germline ends. The CDR3, as DNA: TGTGCCAGCTCACCGAGGGGGTCCGATGAAAAACTGTTTTTT. As protein: CASSPRGSDEKLFF.

The chain links TRBV28 to TRBJ2-7; 9 bases are shared with TRBD2. The CDR3 spans 14 residues. Germline V gene lookup returns CDR1 MDHEN and CDR2 SYDVKM. V gave up 2 bases and J gave up 5 bases; unmatched junction bases: 4. In DNA form, the CDR3 reads TGTGCCAGCAGTTTAGGCGGGAGGGCCCACGAGCAGTACTTC. Protein: CASSLGGRAHEQYF. Based on the CDR3 plus reference TRBV28 and TRBJ2-7, the full variable domain is DVKVTQSSRYLVKRTGEKVFLECVQDMDHENMFWYRQDPGLGLRLIYFSYDVKMKEKGDIPEGYSVSREKKERFSLILESASTNQTSMYLCASSLGGRAHEQYFGPGTRLTVT.

The chain recombines TRBV7-4 with TRBJ2-7, with 8 nucleotides matching TRBD1. Germline loops: CDR1 SGHVT, CDR2 SQSDAQ. The CDR3 spans 13 residues. V lost 3 bases to trimming and J lost 7 bases; unmatched junction nucleotides: 5. CDR3 bases: TGTGCCAGCAGCTTCAGGGGGCCAAGGGAGCAGTACTTC. Amino acid sequence: CASSFRGPREQYF.

The chain recombines TRBV7-6 with TRBJ2-5, with D unresolved. Germline V gives CDR1 SGHVS, CDR2 FNYEAQ. CDR3 length: 13 amino acids. Trimming removed 5 bases at V and 1 base at J, with 8 bases between. The CDR3 sequence: CASSDAFQETQYF. CDR3 DNA sequence: TGTGCCAGCAGCGATGCGTTCCAAGAGACCCAGTACTTC.

The chain couples TRBV7-9 to TRBJ2-3; TRBD1 matches at 9 bases. Germline V gives CDR1 SEHNR, CDR2 FQNEAQ (reference sequence). Trimming removed 5 bases from V and 3 bases from J; junction bases left unmatched: 9. CDR3 length: 16 amino acids. CDR3 in amino acids: CASSVWQGTGTDTQYF. In nucleotides, the CDR3 is TGTGCCAGCAGCGTATGGCAGGGGACAGGGACAGATACGCAGTATTTT. Looking up the rest from reference TRBV7-9 and TRBJ2-3 gives the full variable domain: DTGVSQNPRHKITKRGQNVTFRCDPISEHNRLYWYRQTLGQGPEFLTYFQNEAQLEKSRLLSDRFSAERPKGSFSTLEIQRTEQGDSAMYLCASSVWQGTGTDTQYFGPGTRLTVL.

The chain uses TRBV5-4 and TRBJ2-5; the D gene is possibly TRBD2 (7 bases). The CDR3 covers 16 residues. The germline CDR1 and CDR2 sequences are SGHNT and YYREEE (reference sequence). V was shortened by 2 bases and J by 3 bases, with 17 bases between the two germline ends. CDR3 protein: CASSFGEGGPEETQYF. CDR3 in DNA: TGTGCCAGCAGCTTCGGGGAGGGGGGGCCTGAAGAGACCCAGTACTTC.

In this sample, this clone turned up a few times. The chain recombines TRBV7-2 with TRBJ2-5; the D is unclear. The ends were cut back, 2 bases at V and 5 bases at J, with 9 bases in the middle. Germline lookup yields CDR1 SGHTA and CDR2 FQGNSA. This CDR3 comprises 13 residues. CDR3 sequence reads: CASSLRQVETQYF. The CDR3 DNA sequence: TGTGCCAGCAGCTTAAGGCAGGTGGAGACCCAGTACTTC.

This chain connects TRBV25-1 to TRBJ2-7; tentatively, D is TRBD1 (5 bases). The CDR3 is 14 amino acids. Trimming pared 6 bases from V and 3 bases from J, leaving 15 bases between. CDR1 is MGHDK, CDR2 SYGVNS, per germline. The CDR3 protein is CASRDTGSGYEQYF. The CDR3 DNA is TGTGCCAGCAGGGATACAGGATCGGGCTACGAGCAGTACTTC.

The CDR3 sequence is CASSLDGGNIRGYTF. In DNA form, the CDR3 reads TGTGCCAGCAGCTTAGACGGCGGGAACATTAGGGGCTACACCTTC. The rearrangement uses TRBV11-2 and TRBJ1-2, with unresolved D. This CDR3 is built from 15 residues. Trimming cost V 0 bases and J 8 bases, with 16 bases left between them. Germline lookup yields CDR1 SGHAT and CDR2 FQNNGV.

This clone is medium-sized by share. This chain links TRBV15 with TRBJ2-6; tentatively, D is TRBD1 (6 bases). Trimming removed 5 bases at V and 0 bases at J, with 11 bases between. Germline-derived CDR1 and CDR2 are LNHNV and YYDKDF (reference sequence). The CDR3 length is 16 residues. Here the CDR3 DNA reads TGTGCCACCAGCGCCAACAGGGACTCTGGGGCCAACGTCCTGACTTTC. Protein product: CATSANRDSGANVLTF.

V and J are TRBV27 and TRBJ2-7; 7 nucleotides match TRBD1. Germline V gene data show CDR1 as MNHEY and CDR2 as SMNVEV (reference sequence). This CDR3 spans 17 amino acids. V shed 8 bases and J 4 bases; nucleotides not matched to a gene: 20. CDR3 loop: CASAANQGVLLGYEQYF. The CDR3 DNA is TGTGCCAGCGCAGCGAATCAGGGGGTCCTACTAGGGTACGAGCAGTACTTC.

This chain's CDR3 is CASSTWTSRQQETQYF. The CDR3 nucleotides are TGTGCCAGCAGTACTTGGACTAGCAGGCAACAAGAGACCCAGTACTTC. This chain connects TRBV2 to TRBJ2-5, with 8 bases fitting TRBD2. V lost 5 bases and J lost 2; bases outside the gene matches: 10. From germline, CDR1 is SNHLY and CDR2 FYNNEI. This CDR3 is built from 16 residues.

A few counts support this clone. V is TRBV2 and J is TRBJ1-2; TRBD1 aligns across 8 bases. The V gene's germline CDR1 is SNHLY and CDR2 FYNNEI. V lost 5 bases to trimming and J lost 5 bases; unmatched junction nucleotides: 7. CDR3 length: 14 residues. For the CDR3, the DNA is TGTGCCAGCAGTCCACTGACAGGGGATTATGGCTACACCTTC. This encodes CASSPLTGDYGYTF. Complete variable domain (other parts from reference TRBV2 and TRBJ1-2): EPEVTQTPSHQVTQMGQEVILRCVPISNHLYFYWYRQILGQKVEFLVSFYNNEISEKSEIFDDQFSVERPDGSNFTLKIRSTKLEDSAMYFCASSPLTGDYGYTFGSGTRLTVV.

In its sample, this clone was seen once. This chain connects TRBV5-1 to TRBJ2-7; 10 bases agree with TRBD2. CDR1 is SGHRS, CDR2 YFSETQ, per germline. This CDR3 region has 18 residues. V trimming: 0 bases; J trimming: 0 bases; junction bases outside the gene matches: 9. The CDR3 here is CASSLGGSGRSSSYEQYF. The DNA of the CDR3 is TGCGCCAGCAGCTTGGGCGGTAGCGGGAGGTCGAGCTCCTACGAGCAGTACTTC. Supplemented by reference TRBV5-1 and TRBJ2-7, the full variable domain reads KAGVTQTPRYLIKTRGQQVTLSCSPISGHRSVSWYQQTPGQGLQFLFEYFSETQRNKGNFPGRFSGRQFSNSRSEMNVSTLELGDSALYLCASSLGGSGRSSSYEQYFGPGTRLTVT.

The chain has TRBV2 and TRBJ2-6, with TRBD1 matching over 7 bases. V lost 8 bases to trimming and J lost 2 bases; unmatched junction nucleotides: 3. CDR1 is SNHLY and CDR2 is FYNNEI in the germline V gene. The CDR3 spans 14 residues. CDR3 region: CASRDRTGANVLTF. CDR3 nucleotide sequence: TGTGCCAGCCGGGACAGAACTGGGGCCAACGTCCTGACTTTC.

The J gene is TRBJ1-1, the V gene TRBV5-1; weak D call: TRBD1 (5 bases). Germline loops: CDR1 SGHRS, CDR2 YFSETQ. The CDR3 has 15 amino acids. V lost 6 bases to trimming and J lost 0 bases, with 15 bases between them. CDR3 nucleotides: TGCGCCAGCACCCTTGGGGGGAGACTGAACACTGAAGCTTTCTTT. Residues: CASTLGGRLNTEAFF.

The chain couples TRBV18 to TRBJ1-4, with TRBD1 identical over 7 bases. Germline assignment: CDR1 KGHSH and CDR2 LQKENI. The CDR3 is 15 residues long. The junction had 6 bases not matched to a gene; V was cut back by 3 bases and J by 5 bases. This chain's CDR3 is CASSPTGMMNEKLFF. The CDR3 nucleotides are TGTGCCAGCTCACCGACAGGGATGATGAATGAAAAACTGTTTTTT. Full variable domain (rest looked up from reference TRBV18 and TRBJ1-4): NAGVMQNPRHLVRRRGQEARLRCSPMKGHSHVYWYRQLPEEGLKFMVYLQKENIIDESGMPKERFSAEFPKEGPSILRIQQVVRGDSAAYFCASSPTGMMNEKLFFGSGTQLSVL.